This T cell receptor beta chain was identified in a study of T cell responses to AZD1222 COVID-19 vaccine (dated by TCRdb to the early 2020s). Broadly, across the study: TCR sequencing covered more than 230 trial participants: nearly 210 given two doses of AZD1222 and 26 given two doses of MenACWY control vaccine. Trial participants were enrolled by age into subgroups of 18-55, 56-69 and 70-plus years, and 148, 28 and 57 TCR-sequenced participants, respectively, were included in these subgroups.

In the paper's terms, the time point label means: about 28 days (+/-7) after the second vaccine dose. AZD1222 recipients given second doses at about 4 weeks or at about 12 weeks were pooled, since spike-specific TCR depth and breadth were not found to differ between the two schedules. Samples from vaccinated people were obtained from the UK trials COV001 and COV002, which included a single-blind randomized controlled phase 2/3 trial of AZD1222 (ChAdOx1 nCoV-19) in healthy adults. Trial participant PBMC samples were collected at day 0 and day 28 after the second dose for TCRbeta chain sequencing. The CDR3 contains 15 residues, cysteine and phenylalanine counted. Only the CDR3 part of the read is kept: 45 bases, read in frame from the first base. Taken from the germline V gene, the CDR1 and CDR2 loops are SGHRS and YFSETQ. The trim is 0 bases for V and 4 bases for J, with a gap of 13 bases between the germline ends.

Study-wide conclusions, independent of this receptor: Most participants were white British and females outnumbered males, and the authors suggested that clonal diversity may have been underestimated. Reportedly, almost half of the unique spike-specific TCRs recognized epitopes lying outside the regions that are mutated in the B.1.351 and B.1.1.7 variants. A significant rise in spike-specific TCR breadth and depth was observed after two AZD1222 doses relative to day 0 and relative to MenACWY recipients. Conclusions about previously exposed vaccinees are limited because only 5 or 6 AZD1222 recipients were SARS-CoV-2 seropositive at baseline. Vaccine-associated CD4 TCRs spanned the whole spike protein, with dominant responses in regions 160-218 and 743-854. Because no day 14 peak-response samples were available, the repertoires could be characterized only after the peak T cell response. The 56-69-year group was small, and its depth increase did not reach significance, likely because of low power.

The CDR3 regions of human TCRbeta chains were analyzed by immunosequencing. The authors processed their data as follows. Repertoire TCRs were checked for matches against a reference library of SARS-CoV-2-specific TCRs that had been generated using the MIRA antigen-specificity platform. Breadth was defined as the fraction of unique TCRs that were SARS-CoV-2-associated, and depth was defined as the fraction of total T cells that were SARS-CoV-2-associated. Each spike-specific TCR was assigned to its reactive spike region and to a CD4 or CD8 class using the MIRA data. Log10-transformed breadth and depth values were compared by one-way ANOVA with Sidak's multiple comparisons tests. TCRdb obtained this table from immuneACCESS and retained in-frame rearrangements with V and J assigned. These tables miss some clones; where compared with another copy, unresolved V genes account for less than half of the shortfall, and the remainder is unexplained. The V and J calls and clone size were taken over from that table, and D and trimming were inferred from the DNA. The sample table shows 65,000 to 70,000 clones, and around four fifths are seen once. In total, the top ten clones hold roughly 25% of the sample.

This clone was seen only a few times. No cognate antigen has been identified for it. Within one base of it there is no much larger clone, and no base qualities were kept. This receptor was identified in an adult who received the AZD1222 COVID-19 vaccine. The sequences come from peripheral blood, collected 28 days after the second AZD1222 dose. The rearrangement combines TRBV5-1 with TRBJ1-2; the D gene lacks a confident call. The nucleotides are TGCGCCAGCAGCTTGGATTTAGGGCAGGTCTATGGCTACACCTTC. It translates to CASSLDLGQVYGYTF.